This T cell receptor beta chain was retrieved from a study of T-cell memory formation after mild COVID-19. Study results and limitations: Contracting CD4+ clones sat mainly in CM and EM; CD8+ in EMRA. Proof of SARS-CoV-2 specificity was absent for the second-wave clones that crested on day 37.

The CDR3 has 14 residues. V was clipped by 6 bases and J by 4 bases, with 19 bases between them. Per germline, CDR1 DFQATT and CDR2 SNEGSKA (reference sequence). A word on this clonotype: Its cognate antigen is unknown.

TCRdb processed the 5' RACE reads anew with MiXCR; each CDR3 protein has one entry. The sample shows about 270,000 distinct CDR3 sequences, approximately 19% of them seen only once. The sample was PBMCs or a T cell subset sorted from them (not recorded which). The sequence came from a man aged 18 to 35 who had mild COVID-19 (a few samples of this study predate the infection). Cell type and time point are not known. This chain joins TRBV20-1 and TRBJ2-7; D gene ambiguous. The CDR3 DNA is TGCAGTGCCCAATCCTCGACCCAGGCATACGAGCAGTACGTC. Protein sequence: CSAQSSTQAYEQYV.